This entry lists 10 T cell receptor beta chains sequenced from one sample in a study of T cell changes during pregnancy in multiple sclerosis. Assay used: immunoSEQ multiplex PCR; TCRdb lists only in-frame clones, some missing. Of 65,000 to 80,000 clones listed, just over 90% are singletons. The specimen was CD4+ T cells from peripheral blood mononuclear cells, collected before pregnancy. These receptors originate from a female donor with multiple sclerosis, enrolled in a pregnancy study.

The gene calls are TRBV5-6 and TRBJ2-2, with 8 bases fitting TRBD1. V shed 1 base, J shed 5 bases, and the junction held 4 bases outside the gene matches. Germline V CDR1 and CDR2: SGHDT, YYEEEE. The CDR3 runs 15 residues. The CDR3 reads CASSLLTGGTGELFF. CDR3 coding DNA: TGTGCCAGCAGCTTGTTAACAGGGGGAACCGGGGAGCTGTTTTTT.

This clone appeared once. This chain links TRBV18 with TRBJ1-1, with D uncertain. The CDR3 loop spans 15 amino acids. Germline V lookup: CDR1 KGHSH, CDR2 LQKENI. Deletions cut 3 bases from V and 5 bases from J, with 16 bases between. This chain's CDR3 is CASSPPGGPGTEAFF. Here the CDR3 DNA reads TGTGCCAGCTCACCCCCTGGAGGCCCCGGGACTGAAGCTTTCTTT.

The chain couples TRBV27 to TRBJ2-7, with 9 nucleotides matching TRBD1. V trimming: 2 bases; J trimming: 1 base; junction bases outside the gene matches: 3. The CDR3 runs 15 residues. Germline lookup yields CDR1 MNHEY and CDR2 SMNVEV (reference sequence). The CDR3 nucleotides read TGTGCCAGCAGTTTACTAGGGACAGGGTCCTACGAGCAGTACTTC. This sequence encodes CASSLLGTGSYEQYF.

This clone has just a few counts. The chain is built from TRBV9 and TRBJ1-2; the D is unclear. Germline assignment: CDR1 SGDLS and CDR2 YYNGEE. V was shortened by 4 bases and J by 8 bases, with 18 bases between the two germline ends. CDR3 length equals 14 residues. The CDR3 reads CASSPLGPSRGYTF. The CDR3, as DNA: TGTGCCAGCAGCCCTCTCGGCCCCTCGAGGGGCTACACCTTC.

Here the CDR3 reads CASSLFPSGGQNTGELFF. CDR3 nucleotides: TGTGCCAGCAGCCTGTTCCCAAGCGGGGGCCAAAACACCGGGGAGCTGTTTTTT. The chain joins TRBV7-3 to TRBJ2-2, with 8 bases fitting TRBD2. The CDR3 has 18 amino acids. Germline V gene data show CDR1 as SGHTA and CDR2 as FQGTGA. After removal of 5 bases from V and 2 bases from J, the junction contained 13 bases not matched to a gene.

This clone was counted only a few times. The gene calls are TRBV13 and TRBJ1-6; a possible D gene is TRBD1 (5 bases). The ends were cut back, 0 bases at V and 4 bases at J, with 10 bases in the middle. CDR3 length equals 16 residues. Germline V gives CDR1 PRHDT, CDR2 FYEKMQ (reference sequence). CDR3 protein: CASSLGPRAYNSPLHF. CDR3 in DNA: TGTGCCAGCAGCTTAGGCCCCAGGGCGTATAATTCACCCCTCCACTTT.

This sequence joins TRBV7-2 and TRBJ2-2; TRBD1 agrees at 9 bases. Germline CDR1 SGHTA, CDR2 FQGNSA. This CDR3 spans 14 amino acids. Trimming removed 5 bases from V and 7 bases from J; junction bases left unmatched: 5. The CDR3 loop reads CASSRDRAVGELFF. For the CDR3, the DNA is TGTGCCAGCAGCCGGGACAGGGCGGTCGGGGAGCTGTTTTTT.

V and J are TRBV27 and TRBJ2-1; D is uncertain. The CDR3 contains 14 residues. Germline V gene sequence: CDR1 MNHEY, CDR2 SMNVEV (reference sequence). Trimming stripped 6 bases from V and 1 base from J, with 10 bases between. The CDR3 region is CASSAGVSYNEQFF. The CDR3 DNA reads as TGTGCCAGCAGCGCCGGAGTTTCCTACAATGAGCAGTTCTTC.

This chain links TRBV9 with TRBJ1-2, with 7 nucleotides matching TRBD1. Germline V gene lookup returns CDR1 SGDLS and CDR2 YYNGEE. V lost 5 bases and J lost 2; bases outside the gene matches: 3. The CDR3 has 13 amino acids. The CDR3 DNA follows: TGTGCCAGCAGGGAGACAGGGAACTATGGCTACACCTTC. This gives the protein CASRETGNYGYTF. The complete variable domain, with remaining parts taken from reference TRBV9 and TRBJ1-2, reads DSGVTQTPKHLITATGQRVTLRCSPRSGDLSVYWYQQSLDQGLQFLIQYYNGEERAKGNILERFSAQQFPDLHSELNLSSLELGDSALYFCASRETGNYGYTFGSGTRLTVV.

The rearrangement uses TRBV2 and TRBJ1-5; no firm D call. V was pared by 7 bases and J by 5 bases, with 18 bases between. This CDR3 region has 15 residues. Per the germline V gene, CDR1 is SNHLY and CDR2 is FYNNEI. CDR3 coding DNA: TGTGCCAGCACCGGAGGTGCAGACTTCCATCAGCCCCAGCATTTT. Its protein is CASTGGADFHQPQHF.